The clone carrying this T cell receptor (beta chain) has at least ten counts. Antigen unknown. TCRdb independently ran MiXCR on the reads; one entry per CDR3 protein. The sample shows about 830,000 distinct CDR3 sequences, approximately 32% of them seen only once. The data are from a study of T cell repertoires in cytomegalovirus infection. Study-wide context: Recently described HLA-C-restricted plus well-studied HLA-B-restricted CMV epitopes were used.

Losses at the gene ends were 7 bases for V and 0 bases for J; bases not matched to a gene: 10. The length of the CDR3 is 17 residues. Per the germline V gene, CDR1 is SGHRS and CDR2 is YFSETQ. The chain has TRBV5-1 and TRBJ2-5; 12 nucleotides agree with TRBD2. The sample here was cultured CD8+ T cells from PBMCs, taken from culture after CMV antigen stimulation. The TCR sequence derives from a human donor in good health (CMV status not recorded). Some clones in this sample may be carry-over from other donors' samples. The CDR3 DNA sequence: TGCGCCAGCGAGCTTGGACTAGCGGGGCCGTACCAAGAGACCCAGTACTTC. Translation: CASELGLAGPYQETQYF. The whole variable domain, filled in from reference TRBV5-1 and TRBJ2-5, reads KAGVTQTPRYLIKTRGQQVTLSCSPISGHRSVSWYQQTPGQGLQFLFEYFSETQRNKGNFPGRFSGRQFSNSRSEMNVSTLELGDSALYLCASELGLAGPYQETQYFGPGTRLLVL.